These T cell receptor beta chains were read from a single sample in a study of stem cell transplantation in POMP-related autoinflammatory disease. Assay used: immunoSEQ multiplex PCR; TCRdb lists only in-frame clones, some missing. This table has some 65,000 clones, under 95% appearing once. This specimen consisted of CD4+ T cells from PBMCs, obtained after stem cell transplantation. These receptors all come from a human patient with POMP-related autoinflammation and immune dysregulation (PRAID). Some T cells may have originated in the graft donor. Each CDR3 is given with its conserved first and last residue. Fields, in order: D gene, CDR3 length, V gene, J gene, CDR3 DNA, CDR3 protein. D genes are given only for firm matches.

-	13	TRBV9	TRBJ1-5	TGTGCCAGCAGCTTACAGGTACAGGGGCCCCAGCATTTT	CASSLQVQGPQHF
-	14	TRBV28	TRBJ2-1	TGTGCCAGCAGCAGGAGGTGGCGGTTTAATGAGCAGTTCTTC	CASSRRWRFNEQFF
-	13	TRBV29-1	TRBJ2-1	TGCAGCGTTGGGGCTGACTCCTACAATGAGCAGTTCTTC	CSVGADSYNEQFF
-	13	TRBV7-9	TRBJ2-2	TGTGCCAGCAGCGAGACCAACACCGGGGAGCTGTTTTTT	CASSETNTGELFF
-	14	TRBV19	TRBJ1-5	TGTGCCAGTAGGGGCACAGGCAATGGTGGGCCCCAGCATTTT	CASRGTGNGGPQHF
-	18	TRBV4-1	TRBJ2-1	TGCGCCAGCAGCCCCCGTGGAGGGGGCGAAGGAGGGTACAATGAGCAGTTCTTC	CASSPRGGGEGGYNEQFF
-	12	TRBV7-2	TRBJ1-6	TGTGCCAGCGAGAGGAATAATTCACCCCTCCACTTT	CASERNNSPLHF
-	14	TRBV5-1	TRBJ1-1	TGCGCCAGCAGCTTGGACTGGGGGAGTACTGAAGCTTTCTTT	CASSLDWGSTEAFF
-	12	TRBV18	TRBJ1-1	TGTGCCAGCTCAGGGGGAAGCACTGAAGCTTTCTTT	CASSGGSTEAFF
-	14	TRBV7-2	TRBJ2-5	TGTGCCAGCAGCCTTAACCGGGGCCAAGAGACCCAGTACTTC	CASSLNRGQETQYF
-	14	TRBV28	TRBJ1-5	TGTGCCAGCAGCCCCCGGACCCTCCATCAGCCCCAGCATTTT	CASSPRTLHQPQHF
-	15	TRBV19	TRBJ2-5	TGTGCCAGTAGTATAGGAGGGACATTTCCAGAGACCCAGTACTTC	CASSIGGTFPETQYF
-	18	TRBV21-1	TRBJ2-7	TGTGCCAGCACGTCACCGCCTAGCGGGAGGGCCGGCTCCTACGAGCAGTACTTC	CASTSPPSGRAGSYEQYF
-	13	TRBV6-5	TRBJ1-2	TGTGCCAGCAGTTACAGTAGGTTCTATGGCTACACCTTC	CASSYSRFYGYTF
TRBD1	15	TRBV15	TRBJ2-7	TGTGCCACTCGGGACAGCAGATCCCTTTCCTACGAGCAGTACTTC	CATRDSRSLSYEQYF
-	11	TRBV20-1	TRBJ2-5	TGCAGTGCTACCCCGGGGGAGACCCAGTACTTC	CSATPGETQYF
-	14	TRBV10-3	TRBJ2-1	TGTGCCATCAGTGACCCTGGATTATCAAATGAGCAGTTCTTC	CAISDPGLSNEQFF